The 6 T cell receptor beta chains listed next were all sequenced from one sample in a study of regulatory T cells in long-lasting Graves disease. With iRepertoire HTBI primers and Arm-PCR of CDR3 regions, TCR beta libraries were built. TCRdb independently ran MiXCR on the multiplex PCR reads; one entry per CDR3 protein. The sample includes around 500,000 distinct CDR3 sequences, about 20% of them seen just once. Time point of the sample: persistent/refractory GD, antithyroid drugs over 5 years with positive TRAb. Extracted RNA from PBMCs served as the source of the TCR library. The sample was peripheral blood mononuclear cells (PBMCs), taken when the disease was refractory, from a patient treated with antithyroid drugs. The receptor set was obtained from a female donor with Graves disease.

This clonotype was seen many times. The chain couples TRBV28 to TRBJ2-2; perhaps TRBD1 as D (5 bases). The ends were cut back, 5 bases at V and 4 bases at J, with 11 bases in the middle. The CDR3 runs to 14 residues. Germline values: CDR1 MDHEN, CDR2 SYDVKM. CDR3 nucleotide sequence: TGTGCCAGCAGTAAGGGGCCCAGCACCGGGGAGCTGTTTTTT. Its protein product is CASSKGPSTGELFF.

The table lists this clonotype with many counts. This chain connects TRBV7-9 to TRBJ2-5; D not certain. V lost 5 bases and J lost 4, with 17 bases in between. This CDR3 has 15 amino acids. The germline gives CDR1 SEHNR, CDR2 FQNEAQ (reference sequence). CDR3 bases: TGTGCCAGCAGCCCGAAGGCCTTGGCAGCAGAGACCCAGTACTTC. Translation gives CASSPKALAAETQYF. The variable domain in full, with the rest retrieved from reference TRBV7-9 and TRBJ2-5, is DTGVSQNPRHKITKRGQNVTFRCDPISEHNRLYWYRQTLGQGPEFLTYFQNEAQLEKSRLLSDRFSAERPKGSFSTLEIQRTEQGDSAMYLCASSPKALAAETQYFGPGTRLLVL.

In its sample, this clonotype was seen a few times. The chain joins TRBV19 to TRBJ1-1; D ambiguous. The germline V gene has CDR1 LNHDA and CDR2 SQIVND (reference sequence). Trimming removed 5 bases from V and 6 bases from J, with 28 bases in between. The CDR3 has 18 amino acids. In DNA form, the CDR3 reads TGTGCCAGTAGTGTGTCGGATCGGGTGGTCCCCCGGTTGGCTGAAGCTTTCTTT. This translates into CASSVSDRVVPRLAEAFF.

This clonotype was observed a few times. The gene calls are TRBV19 and TRBJ2-2; 14 bases match TRBD2. The germline gives CDR1 LNHDA, CDR2 SQIVND (reference sequence). With V trimmed by 8 bases and J by 0 bases, 8 bases remained unmatched. This CDR3 has 18 residues. In DNA form, the CDR3 reads TGTGCCAGTCTACCGGGACTAGCGGGAGTCACGAACACCGGGGAGCTGTTTTTT. Translated: CASLPGLAGVTNTGELFF. The full variable domain, in which reference TRBV19 and TRBJ2-2 provide the parts outside the CDR3, is DGGITQSPKYLFRKEGQNVTLSCEQNLNHDAMYWYRQDPGQGLRLIYYSQIVNDFQKGDIAEGYSVSREKKESFPLTVTSAQKNPTAFYLCASLPGLAGVTNTGELFFGEGSRLTVL.

As to this clonotype: This may be a read error: a much more frequent sequence differs by one nucleotide. V usage is TRBV13 and J usage is TRBJ2-2; D ambiguous. With 1 base removed from V and 4 bases from J, the gap between germline ends came to 4 bases. The CDR3 spans 13 residues. Germline V CDR1 and CDR2: PRHDT, FYEKMQ (reference sequence). The CDR3 is CASSLDVTGELFF. CDR3 bases: TGTGCCAGCAGCTTAGACGTCACCGGGGAGCTGTTTTTT.

This clonotype was seen repeatedly, ten times or more. V and J are TRBV6-5 and TRBJ1-5; no definite D call. Germline CDR1 is MNHEY and CDR2 is SVGAGI. The CDR3 loop spans 15 amino acids. Deletions cut 0 bases from V and 4 bases from J, with 10 bases between. In DNA, the CDR3 is TGTGCCAGCAGTTACTCGAGCCAGCCAAATCAGCCCCAGCATTTT. Residues: CASSYSSQPNQPQHF.